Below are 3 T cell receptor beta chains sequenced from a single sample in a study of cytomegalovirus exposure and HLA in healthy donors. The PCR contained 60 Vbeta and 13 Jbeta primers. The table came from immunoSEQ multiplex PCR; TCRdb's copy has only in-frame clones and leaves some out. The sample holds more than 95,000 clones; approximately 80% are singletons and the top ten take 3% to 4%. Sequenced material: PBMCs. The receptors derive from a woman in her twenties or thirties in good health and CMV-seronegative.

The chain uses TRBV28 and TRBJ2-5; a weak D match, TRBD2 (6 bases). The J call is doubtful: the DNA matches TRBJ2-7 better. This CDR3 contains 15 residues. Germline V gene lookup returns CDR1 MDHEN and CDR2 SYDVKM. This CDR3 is CASSSSGTGSYEQYF. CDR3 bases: TGTGCCAGCAGTTCCTCCGGGACTGGGTCCTACGAGCAGTACTTC.

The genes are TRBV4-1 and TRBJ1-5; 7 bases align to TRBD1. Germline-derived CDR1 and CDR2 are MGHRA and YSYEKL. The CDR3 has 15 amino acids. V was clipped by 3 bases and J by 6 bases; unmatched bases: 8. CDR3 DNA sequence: TGCGCCAGCAGCCAGGGCGACAGGGATGGTCAGCCCCAGCATTTT. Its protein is CASSQGDRDGQPQHF.

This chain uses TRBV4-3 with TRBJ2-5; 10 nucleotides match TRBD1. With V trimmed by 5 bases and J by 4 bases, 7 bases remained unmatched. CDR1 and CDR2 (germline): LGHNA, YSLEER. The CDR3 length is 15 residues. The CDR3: CASSTGTGVSETQYF. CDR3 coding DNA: TGCGCCAGCAGCACAGGGACAGGGGTTTCAGAGACCCAGTACTTC.